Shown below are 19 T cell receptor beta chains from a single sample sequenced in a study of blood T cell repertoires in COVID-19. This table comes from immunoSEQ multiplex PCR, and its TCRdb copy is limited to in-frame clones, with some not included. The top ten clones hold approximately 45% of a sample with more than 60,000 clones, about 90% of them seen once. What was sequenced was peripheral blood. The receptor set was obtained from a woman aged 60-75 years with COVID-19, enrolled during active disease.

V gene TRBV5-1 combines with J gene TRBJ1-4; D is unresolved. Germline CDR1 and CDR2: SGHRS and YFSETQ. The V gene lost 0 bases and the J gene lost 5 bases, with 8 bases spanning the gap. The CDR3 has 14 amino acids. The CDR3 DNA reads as TGCGCCAGCAGCTTGGTGGCAGGCAATGAAAAACTGTTTTTT. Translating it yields CASSLVAGNEKLFF.

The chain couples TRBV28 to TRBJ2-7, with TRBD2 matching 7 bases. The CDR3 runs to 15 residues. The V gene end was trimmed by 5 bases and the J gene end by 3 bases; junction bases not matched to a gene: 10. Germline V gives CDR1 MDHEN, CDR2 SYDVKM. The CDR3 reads CASSPSLAAHYEQYF. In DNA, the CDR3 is TGTGCCAGCAGTCCCAGCCTAGCGGCTCACTACGAGCAGTACTTC.

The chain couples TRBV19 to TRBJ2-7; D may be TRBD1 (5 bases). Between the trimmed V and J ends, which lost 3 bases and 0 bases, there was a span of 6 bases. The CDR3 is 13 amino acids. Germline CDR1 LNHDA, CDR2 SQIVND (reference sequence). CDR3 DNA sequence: TGTGCCAGTAGTATGACAGACTCCTACGAGCAGTACTTC. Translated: CASSMTDSYEQYF.

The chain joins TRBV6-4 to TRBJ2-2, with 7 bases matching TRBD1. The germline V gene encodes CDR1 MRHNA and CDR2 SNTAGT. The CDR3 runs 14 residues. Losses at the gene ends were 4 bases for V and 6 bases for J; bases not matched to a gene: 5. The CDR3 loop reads CASSGTGDAGELFF. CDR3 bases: TGTGCCAGCAGTGGTACAGGGGACGCCGGGGAGCTGTTTTTT.

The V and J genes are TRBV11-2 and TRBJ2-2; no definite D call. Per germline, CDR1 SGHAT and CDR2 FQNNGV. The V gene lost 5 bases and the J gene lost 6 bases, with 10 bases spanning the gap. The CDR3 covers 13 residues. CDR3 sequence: CASSPTVSGELFF. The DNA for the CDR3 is TGTGCCAGCAGCCCTACTGTATCCGGGGAGCTGTTTTTT. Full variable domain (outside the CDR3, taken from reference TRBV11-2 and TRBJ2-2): EAGVAQSPRYKIIEKRQSVAFWCNPISGHATLYWYQQILGQGPKLLIQFQNNGVVDDSQLPKDRFSAERLKGVDSTLKIQPAKLEDSAVYLCASSPTVSGELFFGEGSRLTVL.

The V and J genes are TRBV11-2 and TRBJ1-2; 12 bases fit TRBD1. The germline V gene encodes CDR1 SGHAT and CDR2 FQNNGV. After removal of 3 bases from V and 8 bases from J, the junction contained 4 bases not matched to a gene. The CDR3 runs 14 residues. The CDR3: CASSFLGQGAGYTF. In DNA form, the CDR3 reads TGTGCCAGCAGCTTCCTGGGACAGGGGGCCGGCTACACCTTC.

CDR3 residues: CASRPGLAGETQYF. CDR3 in DNA: TGTGCCAGCAGGCCCGGACTAGCCGGAGAGACCCAGTACTTC. This sequence joins TRBV6-6 and TRBJ2-5, with 8 bases aligning to TRBD2. J lost 4 bases, V lost 6 bases, and 7 bases had no gene match. In germline, CDR1 is MNHNY, CDR2 SVGAGI (reference sequence). This CDR3 comprises 14 residues.

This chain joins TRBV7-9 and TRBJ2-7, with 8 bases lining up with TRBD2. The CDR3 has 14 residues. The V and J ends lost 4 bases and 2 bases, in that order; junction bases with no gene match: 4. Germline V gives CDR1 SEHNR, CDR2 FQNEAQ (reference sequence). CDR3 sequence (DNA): TGTGCCAGCAGCTCAACTAGCGGAACCTACGAGCAGTACTTC. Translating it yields CASSSTSGTYEQYF.

CDR3 sequence: CASSLTGHWGVDEQFF. The CDR3 DNA follows: TGTGCCAGCAGCCTAACCGGGCACTGGGGAGTAGATGAGCAGTTCTTC. V gene TRBV9 combines with J gene TRBJ2-1, with a possible D match to TRBD2 (5 bases). Between the trimmed V and J ends, which lost 4 bases and 8 bases, there was a span of 22 bases. Germline assignment: CDR1 SGDLS and CDR2 YYNGEE. This CDR3 contains 16 residues.

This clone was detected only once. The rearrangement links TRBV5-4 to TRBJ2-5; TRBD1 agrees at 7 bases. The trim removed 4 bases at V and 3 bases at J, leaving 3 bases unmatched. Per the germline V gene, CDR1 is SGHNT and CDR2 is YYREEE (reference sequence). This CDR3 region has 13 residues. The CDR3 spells CASSIGQEETQYF. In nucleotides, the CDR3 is TGTGCCAGCAGCATCGGACAGGAAGAGACCCAGTACTTC.

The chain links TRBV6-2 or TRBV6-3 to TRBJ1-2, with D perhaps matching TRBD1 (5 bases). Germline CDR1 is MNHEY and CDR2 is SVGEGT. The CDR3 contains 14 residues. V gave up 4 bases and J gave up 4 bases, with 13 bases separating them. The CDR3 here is CASSSRQKSYGYTF. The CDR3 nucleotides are TGTGCCAGCAGTTCGAGACAGAAATCCTATGGCTACACCTTC.

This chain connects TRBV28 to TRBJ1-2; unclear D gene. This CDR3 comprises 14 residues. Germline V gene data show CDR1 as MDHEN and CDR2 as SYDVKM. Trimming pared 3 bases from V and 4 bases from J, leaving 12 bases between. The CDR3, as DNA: TGTGCCAGCAGTTTTCGGCAGGCCTCCTATGGCTACACCTTC. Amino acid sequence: CASSFRQASYGYTF.

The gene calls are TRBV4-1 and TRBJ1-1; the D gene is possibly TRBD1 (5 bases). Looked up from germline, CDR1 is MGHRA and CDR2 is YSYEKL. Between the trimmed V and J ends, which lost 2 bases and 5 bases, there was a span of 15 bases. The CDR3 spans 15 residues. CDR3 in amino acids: CASSQSAQGLTEAFF. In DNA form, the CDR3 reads TGCGCCAGCAGCCAAAGCGCCCAGGGTTTAACTGAAGCTTTCTTT.

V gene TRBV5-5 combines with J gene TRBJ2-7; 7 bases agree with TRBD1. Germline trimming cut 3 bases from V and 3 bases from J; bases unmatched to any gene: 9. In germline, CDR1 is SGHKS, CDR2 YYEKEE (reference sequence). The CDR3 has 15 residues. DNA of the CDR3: TGTGCCAGCAGCTCAGGGACAGCGATTATCTACGAGCAGTACTTC. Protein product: CASSSGTAIIYEQYF.

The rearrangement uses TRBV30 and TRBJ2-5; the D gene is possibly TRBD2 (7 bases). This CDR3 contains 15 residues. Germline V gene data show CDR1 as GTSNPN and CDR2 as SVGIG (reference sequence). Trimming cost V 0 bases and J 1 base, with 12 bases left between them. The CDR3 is CAWSVGGVSQETQYF. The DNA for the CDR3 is TGTGCCTGGAGTGTAGGGGGGGTTTCCCAAGAGACCCAGTACTTC.

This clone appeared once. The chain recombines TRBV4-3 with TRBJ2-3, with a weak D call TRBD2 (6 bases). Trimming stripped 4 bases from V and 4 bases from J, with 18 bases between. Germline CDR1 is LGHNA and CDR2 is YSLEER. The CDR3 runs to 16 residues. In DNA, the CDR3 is TGCGCCAGCAGCCGGACCTTCCAGCGGGTCGCAGATACGCAGTATTTT. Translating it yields CASSRTFQRVADTQYF.

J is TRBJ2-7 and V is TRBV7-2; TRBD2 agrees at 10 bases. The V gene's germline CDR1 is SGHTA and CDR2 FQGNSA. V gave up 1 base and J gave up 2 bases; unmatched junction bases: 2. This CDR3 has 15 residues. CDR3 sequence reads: CASSLGAGGPYEQYF. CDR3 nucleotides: TGTGCCAGCAGCTTAGGAGCGGGAGGGCCCTACGAGCAGTACTTC. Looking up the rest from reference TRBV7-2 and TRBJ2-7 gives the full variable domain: GAGVSQSPSNKVTEKGKDVELRCDPISGHTALYWYRQSLGQGLEFLIYFQGNSAPDKSGLPSDRFSAERTGGSVSTLTIQRTQQEDSAVYLCASSLGAGGPYEQYFGPGTRLTVT.

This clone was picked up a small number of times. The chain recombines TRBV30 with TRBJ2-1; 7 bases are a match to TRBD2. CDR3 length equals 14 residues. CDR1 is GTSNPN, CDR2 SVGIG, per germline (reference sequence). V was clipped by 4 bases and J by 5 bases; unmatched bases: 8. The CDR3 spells CAWNLGGGDNEQFF. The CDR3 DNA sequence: TGTGCCTGGAATTTGGGCGGGGGAGACAATGAGCAGTTCTTC.

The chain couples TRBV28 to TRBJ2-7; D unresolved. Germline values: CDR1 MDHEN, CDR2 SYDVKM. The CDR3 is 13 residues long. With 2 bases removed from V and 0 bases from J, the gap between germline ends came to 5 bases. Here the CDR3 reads CASSLDNSYEQYF. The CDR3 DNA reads TGTGCCAGCAGTTTAGACAACTCCTACGAGCAGTACTTC.